This T cell receptor beta chain originates from a study of metastatic and nonmetastatic thyroid tumors. This clone was seen ten or more times. Other DNA sequences in the same sample also yield this CDR3. CDR3 length equals 12 residues. V gave up 4 bases and J gave up 4 bases, with 8 bases separating them. Germline V gene sequence: CDR1 SGHKS, CDR2 YYEKEE (reference sequence). TCRdb recomputed clones from the PCR reads via MiXCR. The sample lists some 21,000 clones; about a quarter were seen once. Thyroid surgery was preceded by no treatment in any patient. The source of this sequence is a female donor with papillary thyroid cancer or a benign thyroid nodule (not recorded which). Some clones in this sample may be carry-over from other donors' samples. This sequence joins TRBV5-5 and TRBJ1-2; the D is unclear. The specimen sequenced was tumor tissue. CDR3 residues: CASSPGVYGYTF. The CDR3 bases are TGTGCCAGCAGCCCTGGAGTCTATGGCTACACCTTC.